The rows below give T cell receptor beta chains drawn from one sample of a study of T cells after somatic rescue of genetic block. Method: immunoSEQ multiplex PCR; TCRdb's copy keeps in-frame clones and lacks some. The sample includes under 150,000 clones, 85% to 95% of them seen just once. The sequenced material came from peripheral blood mononuclear cells (PBMCs). These TCRs come from a woman between 18 and 29 years old. CDR3s include the opening cysteine and the closing phenylalanine or tryptophan. Each record gives: CDR3 length, V gene, D gene, clone size, J gene, CDR3 DNA, CDR3 protein. A D gene is named only where the DNA matches it firmly. Only some rows state a clone size, as once, few, many or a class for expanded clones.

>14|TRBV7-2|TRBD1|NA|TRBJ1-4
TGTGCCAGCAGCTTACGACAGGGGAGTGAAAAACTGTTTTTT
CASSLRQGSEKLFF
>16|TRBV6-4|TRBD2|NA|TRBJ2-1
TGTGCCAGCAGTGGGGCTAGCGGGGGGGACTACAATGAGCAGTTCTTC
CASSGASGGDYNEQFF
>15|TRBV28|NA|NA|TRBJ2-5
TGTGCCAGCAGACCGGATGCGCGGAACCAAGAGACCCAGTACTTC
CASRPDARNQETQYF
>16|TRBV7-2|NA|NA|TRBJ1-6
TGTGCCAGCAGCTCTCTAGGCGGTGGTGGTAATTCACCCCTCCACTTT
CASSSLGGGGNSPLHF
>11|TRBV2|NA|NA|TRBJ2-3
TGTGCCAGCACTAGCACAGATACGCAGTATTTT
CASTSTDTQYF
>16|TRBV9|NA|NA|TRBJ2-5
TGTGCCAGCAGCGTATTTGGAGCCACCTCGTTGGAGACCCAGTACTTC
CASSVFGATSLETQYF
>17|TRBV18|NA|NA|TRBJ1-3
TGTGCCAGCTCACCATATCTCCACAGGGAACCTGGAAACACCATATATTTT
CASSPYLHREPGNTIYF
>22|TRBV4-1|TRBD1|NA|TRBJ1-4
TGCGCCAGCAGCCAACTAAGACCGGGACAGGGTGAAAGAAAAGCAACTAATGAAAAACTGTTTTTT
CASSQLRPGQGERKATNEKLFF
>18|TRBV5-1|NA|NA|TRBJ2-3
TGCGCCAGCAGCTCAGGTCTATGGGCGGGGGCAAACACAGATACGCAGTATTTT
CASSSGLWAGANTDTQYF
>15|TRBV7-3|NA|NA|TRBJ2-3
TGTGCCAGCAGCTTCACGGGGGCCCACACAGATACGCAGTATTTT
CASSFTGAHTDTQYF
>15|TRBV9|NA|NA|TRBJ2-1
TGTGCCAGCAGCGTAGGCGGGGGCACCTACAATGAGCAGTTCTTC
CASSVGGGTYNEQFF
>13|TRBV5-1|TRBD1|NA|TRBJ1-6
TGCGCCAGCAGTGGGACAGGGGGTTCACCCCTCCACTTT
CASSGTGGSPLHF
>15|TRBV27|NA|once|TRBJ1-5
TGTGCCAGCAGTTTAAGGCGGCAGCTTAATCAGCCCCAGCATTTT
CASSLRRQLNQPQHF
>14|TRBV7-3|TRBD1|NA|TRBJ1-2
TGTGCCAGCTCTCGGGACAGGGAATTGAATGGCTACACCTTC
CASSRDRELNGYTF
>16|TRBV19|NA|NA|TRBJ2-1
TGTGCCAGTACTCCCCCCACGGCAAGCTCCTACAATGAGCAGTTCTTC
CASTPPTASSYNEQFF
>14|TRBV7-2|TRBD1|NA|TRBJ1-5
TGTGCCAGCAGCTTAGTCCCGACAGGGTCCGAGGCGAATTTT
CASSLVPTGSEANF
>12|TRBV6-1|NA|NA|TRBJ2-3
TGTGCCAGCAGTCAACAGGGTGATACGCAGTATTTT
CASSQQGDTQYF
>14|TRBV28|TRBD1|NA|TRBJ1-3
TGTGCCAGCAGACAGGGGGCAGGTGGAAACACCATATATTTT
CASRQGAGGNTIYF
>18|TRBV30|NA|NA|TRBJ2-1
TGTGCCTGGGCCTCGGGGGCAGGGATAACCACCTGGTACAATGAGCAGTTCTTC
CAWASGAGITTWYNEQFF
>14|TRBV27|NA|NA|TRBJ2-7
TGTGCCAGCAGTTTATCGGACGGGAACTACGAGCAGTACTTC
CASSLSDGNYEQYF
>9|TRBV7-2|NA|few|TRBJ2-1
TGTGCCAGCGGGGGTGAGCAGTTCTTC
CASGGEQFF
>15|TRBV5-8|TRBD1|NA|TRBJ1-4
TGTGCCAGCAGCCCCTGGACAGGATTTAATGAAAAACTGTTTTTT
CASSPWTGFNEKLFF
>15|TRBV19|NA|NA|TRBJ1-5
TGTGCCAGTACGGCCAGTTTCTATAGCAATCAGCCCCAGCATTTT
CASTASFYSNQPQHF
>15|TRBV30|NA|NA|TRBJ2-4
TGTGCCTGGAGTGTGTCGGGGTTGGCCAAAAACATTCAGTACTTC
CAWSVSGLAKNIQYF
>14|TRBV5-6|NA|NA|TRBJ1-6
TGTGCCAGCAGCTTGGGGGGGCTTAATTCACCCCTCCACTTT
CASSLGGLNSPLHF
>13|TRBV27|NA|NA|TRBJ1-1
TGTGCCAGCAGTTTTGGGTTAGTGGGTGAAGCTTTCTTT
CASSFGLVGEAFF
>17|TRBV30|TRBD1|few|TRBJ1-5
TGTGCCTGGAGTGTCCCAGGGGGGGTTTATAGCAATCAGCCCCAGCATTTT
CAWSVPGGVYSNQPQHF
>16|TRBV27|TRBD2|NA|TRBJ2-7
TGTGCCAGCAGTTTATTAACTAGCGGGGGACCCTACGAGCAGTACTTC
CASSLLTSGGPYEQYF
>17|TRBV7-8|TRBD1|NA|TRBJ1-6
TGTGCCAGCAGCTACAGAGGATTGACAGGGCCCTTTTCACCCCTCCACTTT
CASSYRGLTGPFSPLHF
>13|TRBV4-2|NA|NA|TRBJ2-7
TGTGCCAGCAGCCAGGGGGGACGGGACGAGCAGTACTTC
CASSQGGRDEQYF
>14|TRBV19|TRBD1|NA|TRBJ1-2
TGTGCCAGTAGAAGGACAGGGGGAAGGGAAGGCTACACCTTC
CASRRTGGREGYTF
>15|TRBV6-4|TRBD2|NA|TRBJ2-3
TGTGCCAGCAGACGGGGGGATTCAAGCACAGATACGCAGTATTTT
CASRRGDSSTDTQYF
>14|TRBV7-9|TRBD1|NA|TRBJ2-2
TGTGCCAGCACCGACAGGGGGAACACCGGGGAGCTGTTTTTT
CASTDRGNTGELFF
>14|TRBV27|NA|NA|TRBJ1-6
TGTGCCAGCAGTCGAAACTACTATAATTCACCCCTCCACTTT
CASSRNYYNSPLHF